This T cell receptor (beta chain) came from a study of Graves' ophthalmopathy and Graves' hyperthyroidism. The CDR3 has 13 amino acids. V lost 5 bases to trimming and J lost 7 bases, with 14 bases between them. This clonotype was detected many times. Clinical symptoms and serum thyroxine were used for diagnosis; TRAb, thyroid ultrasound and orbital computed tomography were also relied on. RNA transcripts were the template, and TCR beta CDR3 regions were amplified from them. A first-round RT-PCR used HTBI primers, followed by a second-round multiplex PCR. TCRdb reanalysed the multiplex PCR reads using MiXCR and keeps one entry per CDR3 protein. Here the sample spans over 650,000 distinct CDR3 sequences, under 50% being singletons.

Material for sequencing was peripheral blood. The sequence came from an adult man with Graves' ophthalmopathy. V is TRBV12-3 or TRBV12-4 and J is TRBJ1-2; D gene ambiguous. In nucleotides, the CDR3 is TGTGCCAGCAGTCTCTCCAGTGTTCGTGGCTACACCTTC. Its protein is CASSLSSVRGYTF.